The present TCR beta chain was sequenced within a study of cytomegalovirus exposure and HLA in healthy donors. Of note for this clone: Its specificity is not known.

Study-wide results and limits: An ancestry cluster, one associated with Asian ancestry, reportedly showed fewer N-insertions than the roughly 700-donor mean in a later analysis. Specific recognition of CMV antigens was confirmed in vitro for a few chains (all CMV-associated). Per published accounts, TCR beta sequences correctly predicted the HLA-A and HLA-B alleles of most subjects.

The CDR3 has 16 amino acids. Germline CDR1 is SGHVS and CDR2 is FNYEAQ. The ends lost 5 bases at V and 4 bases at J; junction bases unmatched: 7. PCR was performed using 60 Vbeta and 13 Jbeta primers. Authors' analysis steps: Some 11 million shared chains were among the approximately 76 million unique TCR beta chains that a later analysis counted. Assay: immunoSEQ multiplex PCR; the TCRdb copy retains only in-frame clones and omits some. V and J calls and clone size are given by that table; D and trimming were obtained from the DNA. The sample has almost 80,000 clones, less than 80% seen once. This chain links TRBV7-6 with TRBJ2-1, with 11 positions matching TRBD2. This clonotype was sampled from a woman between 45 and 65 years old in good health and CMV-seropositive. Material: PBMCs. The CDR3 DNA reads TGTGCCAGCAGCATAATTCTAGCGGGGGGTTACAATGAGCAGTTCTTC. It specifies CASSIILAGGYNEQFF.